The rows below give T cell receptor beta chains drawn from one sample of a study of T-cell reconstitution after alpha-beta-depleted transplantation in children. TCRdb ran MiXCR on the PCR reads and lists one entry per CDR3 protein. The data show just over 950,000 distinct CDR3 sequences, about 29% seen once. The specimen was PBMCs, mostly from graft donor cells, collected 360 days after TCRalphabeta/CD19-depleted stem cell transplant. The source of these receptors is a boy younger than two who had a stem cell transplant for SCID, so the T cells may come from the graft donor. Both conserved end residues are part of each CDR3. The order of the fields is V gene, D gene, J gene, CDR3 length, clone size, CDR3 DNA, CDR3 protein. A D gene is named only where the DNA matches it firmly. Size values are once, few and many counts, or a class for expanded clones, and some rows have none.

>TRBV7-9|TRBD1|TRBJ2-5|14|NA
TGTGCCAGCAGCTTTGGACAGGCCCAAGAGATCCAGTACTTC
CASSFGQAQEIQYF
>TRBV29-1|TRBD1|TRBJ2-7|13|few
TGCAGCGTTGATACAGGGGTATCGTACGAGCAGTACTTC
CSVDTGVSYEQYF
>TRBV20-1|NA|TRBJ2-5|13|NA
TGCAGTGCTCAACAGGGAGGAATAGAGACCCAGTACTTC
CSAQQGGIETQYF
>TRBV20-1|NA|TRBJ2-1|12|many
TGCAGTGCTGTAGCGGTGGGGAATGAGCAGTTCTTC
CSAVAVGNEQFF
>TRBV29-1|TRBD2|TRBJ2-1|14|NA
TGCAGCGTTGAACCGGCTAGCGGGTACAATGAGCAGTTCTTC
CSVEPASGYNEQFF
>TRBV11-2|NA|TRBJ1-1|15|few
TGTGCCAGCAGCTTAGATGGGAGCAGGGACACTGAAGCTTTCTTT
CASSLDGSRDTEAFF
>TRBV12-3/TRBV12-4|TRBD2|TRBJ2-1|15|NA
TGTGCCAGCCAACGACTAGCTCTTAACTACAATGAGCAGTTCTTC
CASQRLALNYNEQFF
>TRBV27|NA|TRBJ2-1|17|NA
TGTGCCAGCAGCCCTAAGGACTATTCCAGCTCCTACAATGAGCAGTTCTTC
CASSPKDYSSSYNEQFF
>TRBV7-2|NA|TRBJ1-2|17|many
TGTGCCAGCAGCTTAGCTACGGGCAGGACCCTTAACTATGGCTACACCTTC
CASSLATGRTLNYGYTF
>TRBV28|TRBD1|TRBJ1-5|21|NA
TGTGCCAGCAGTTTTTACTCCCGGGACAGCGCCTTTACCGATAGCAATCAGCCCCAGCATTTT
CASSFYSRDSAFTDSNQPQHF
>TRBV12-3/TRBV12-4|TRBD1|TRBJ2-2|16|NA
TGTGCCAGCAGGCCCAAGGGACAGACGAACACCGGGGAGCTGTTTTTT
CASRPKGQTNTGELFF
>TRBV5-1|NA|TRBJ1-2|14|few
TGCGCCAGCAGCTTTCCTTCCCGTACCTATGGCTACACCTTC
CASSFPSRTYGYTF
>TRBV2|NA|TRBJ2-5|12|NA
TGTGCCAGCAGTGAGGAGGGGGGGACCCAGTACTTC
CASSEEGGTQYF
>TRBV4-2|TRBD2|TRBJ2-1|16|NA
TGTGCCAGCAGCCAAGTTGCCGGGGGGGCAGTGAATGAGCAGTTCTTC
CASSQVAGGAVNEQFF
>TRBV7-9|NA|TRBJ2-2|12|NA
TGTGCCAGCAGCCCGAAGGGCGGGGAGCTGTTTTTT
CASSPKGGELFF
>TRBV9|NA|TRBJ2-7|14|NA
TGTGCCAGCAGCGCCCCCGGACTCTCCTACGAGCAGTACTTC
CASSAPGLSYEQYF
>TRBV5-1|NA|TRBJ2-2|16|many
TGCGCCAGCAGCTTCGGACTGGCTAGGGGCACCGGGGAGCTGTTTTTT
CASSFGLARGTGELFF
>TRBV9|NA|TRBJ2-1|15|few
TGTGCCAGCAGCGTATACGAGGCCCTACGGAATGAGCAGTTCTTC
CASSVYEALRNEQFF
>TRBV4-3|TRBD2|TRBJ2-5|16|NA
TGCGCCAGCAGCCAGACCGGGGGGGCGTGGCAAGAGACCCAGTACTTC
CASSQTGGAWQETQYF
>TRBV12-3/TRBV12-4|NA|TRBJ2-1|17|NA
TGTGCCAGCAGTTTAGCTAGACGGGTGCTAATGTCCAATGAGCAGTTCTTC
CASSLARRVLMSNEQFF
>TRBV5-1|TRBD1|TRBJ2-6|14|NA
TGCGCCACCAGGGGGTATTCTGGGGCCAACGTCCTGACTTTC
CATRGYSGANVLTF
>TRBV5-1|TRBD1|TRBJ2-7|15|NA
TGCGCCAGCAGCTTGTTTACAGGGGGCTCCTACGAGCAGTACTTC
CASSLFTGGSYEQYF
>TRBV24-1|NA|TRBJ2-1|19|NA
TGTGCCACCAGTGATCTCACCCTCGGACGTAAGAGCTCCTACAATGAGCAGTTCTTC
CATSDLTLGRKSSYNEQFF
>TRBV18|NA|TRBJ2-2|15|NA
TGTGCCAGCTCACCACCGCAGCCAAACACCGGGGAGCTGTTTTTT
CASSPPQPNTGELFF
>TRBV20-1|NA|TRBJ1-5|15|few
TGCAGTGCTAGTATTGCGGGGGATAGCAATCAGCCCCAGCATTTT
CSASIAGDSNQPQHF
>TRBV20-1|TRBD1|TRBJ1-4|14|NA
TGCAGTGCTACGAGGACAGGGGGACGGGAAAAACTGTTTTTT
CSATRTGGREKLFF
>TRBV25-1|TRBD1|TRBJ1-4|15|NA
TGTGCCAGCAGTGCCAGACAGGGGGCGAGGGAAAAACTGTTTTTT
CASSARQGAREKLFF
>TRBV29-1|NA|TRBJ2-2|14|NA
TGCAGCGTTGAACGGGGAATGGGCACCGGGGAGCTGTTTTTT
CSVERGMGTGELFF
>TRBV12-3/TRBV12-4|NA|TRBJ2-2|17|NA
TGTGCCAGCAGCTCCCCCAGGACTATGGCGAACACCGGGGAGCTGTTTTTT
CASSSPRTMANTGELFF
>TRBV6-5|NA|TRBJ2-1|15|few
TGTGCCAGCAGTCGGGGTTCCCTCTCCTACAATGAGCAGTTCTTC
CASSRGSLSYNEQFF
>TRBV20-1|TRBD1|TRBJ1-2|14|NA
TGCAGTGCTAGGTCAACAGGGGGGTACTATGGCTACACCTTC
CSARSTGGYYGYTF
>TRBV5-1|TRBD1|TRBJ2-1|15|NA
TGCGCCAGCAGCTTGGGTGGGACAGGGCTAAATGAGCAGTTCTTC
CASSLGGTGLNEQFF
>TRBV6-2/TRBV6-3|TRBD1|TRBJ1-2|14|NA
TGTGCCAGCAGTCCCCACACAGGGGGCCGGGGCTACACCTTC
CASSPHTGGRGYTF
>TRBV12-3/TRBV12-4|NA|TRBJ2-5|14|few
TGTGCCAGCACCCCGGGGACTTACCAAGAGACCCAGTACTTC
CASTPGTYQETQYF
>TRBV12-3/TRBV12-4|TRBD1|TRBJ2-5|17|NA
TGTGCCAGCAGTTTGATTCTAGGGGGCTGGTACCAAGAGACCCAGTACTTC
CASSLILGGWYQETQYF
>TRBV7-2|NA|TRBJ1-1|16|NA
TGTGCCAGCCGGTACCAGACCCGTATCATGAACACTGAAGCTTTCTTT
CASRYQTRIMNTEAFF
>TRBV28|NA|TRBJ2-3|15|NA
TGTGCCAGCAGTCAGACAGGGAGGACTACAGATACGCAGTATTTT
CASSQTGRTTDTQYF
>TRBV5-1|NA|TRBJ1-2|15|NA
TGCGCCAGCAGCTTGTTGTCCATTTCAAACTATGGCTACACCTTC
CASSLLSISNYGYTF
>TRBV12-3/TRBV12-4|TRBD1|TRBJ2-7|12|many
TGTGCCAGCAGGGACAGGTGGCGGGAGCAGTACTTC
CASRDRWREQYF
>TRBV24-1|TRBD2|TRBJ2-1|17|few
TGTGCCACCAGTGATTTGCAAGGTAGCGGGGGTTGGAATGAGCAGTTCTTC
CATSDLQGSGGWNEQFF
>TRBV28|NA|TRBJ2-5|13|many
TGTGCCAGCAGCTTAAGGGGGTTGGAGACCCAGTACTTC
CASSLRGLETQYF
>TRBV7-9|NA|TRBJ2-6|15|NA
TGTGCCAGCCAGACGGTGCCCTCTGGGGCCAACGTCCTGACTTTC
CASQTVPSGANVLTF
>TRBV7-2|NA|TRBJ2-1|18|NA
TGTGCCAGCAGCTTACCCCCTCTCCCTAGGTGGAGGGACAATGAGCAGTTCTTC
CASSLPPLPRWRDNEQFF
>TRBV12-3/TRBV12-4|TRBD1|TRBJ1-5|15|NA
TGTGCCAGCAGACCGACAGGGGGATCAAATCAGCCCCAGCATTTT
CASRPTGGSNQPQHF
>TRBV25-1|TRBD2|TRBJ2-5|20|NA
TGTGCCAGCAGTGAATTCTTAACTAGCGGGGGGACGCGTCCGGGGGAGACCCAGTACTTC
CASSEFLTSGGTRPGETQYF
>TRBV10-3|NA|TRBJ2-5|15|NA
TGTGCCATCAGTACCGGGACTTTAGGCGGAGAGACCCAGTACTTC
CAISTGTLGGETQYF
>TRBV7-6|NA|TRBJ2-1|15|few
TGTGCCAGCAGCTTAGTTGGGACCCCCTACAATGAGCAGTTCTTC
CASSLVGTPYNEQFF
>TRBV15|NA|TRBJ2-3|15|few
TGTGCCACCAGCAGAAGGACGGGACGCACAGATACGCAGTATTTT
CATSRRTGRTDTQYF
>TRBV4-3|NA|TRBJ2-3|15|few
TGCGCCAGCAGCCAAGATGCCAGATTCACAGATACGCAGTATTTT
CASSQDARFTDTQYF
>TRBV5-1|TRBD1|TRBJ2-1|15|NA
TGCGCCAGCAGCTTGTTGTTGGTAGGGGGCGGTGAGCAGTTCTTC
CASSLLLVGGGEQFF
>TRBV5-1|NA|TRBJ2-1|13|many
TGTGCCAGCAGCCTGACAGGCTACAATGAGCAGTTCTTC
CASSLTGYNEQFF
>TRBV12-3/TRBV12-4|NA|TRBJ2-4|17|NA
TGTGCCAGCCGGAAGTATGGGACACAACTAGCCAAAAACATTCAGTACTTC
CASRKYGTQLAKNIQYF
>TRBV11-2|NA|TRBJ2-5|14|NA
TGTGCCAGCAGCTTAGATACGGGGGTGAAGACCCAGTACTTC
CASSLDTGVKTQYF
>TRBV20-1|TRBD1|TRBJ2-7|16|NA
TGCAGTGCTAGGCTTCCCGACAGGGGGCCCTCCTACGAGCAGTACTTC
CSARLPDRGPSYEQYF
>TRBV7-9|TRBD1|TRBJ2-1|13|NA
TGTGCCAGCGGACAGGGCGTCCCCAATGAGCAGTTCTTC
CASGQGVPNEQFF